The source of this TCR beta chain is a study of T cell responses to AZD1222 COVID-19 vaccine. Points on this clone: No antigen is known for it.

There are 19 residues in the CDR3. The trim removed 1 base at V and 8 bases at J, leaving 19 bases unmatched. In germline, CDR1 is KGHDR, CDR2 SFDVKD. General study points: The span of vaccine-associated CD4 TCRs extended across spike, with dominance at 160-218 and 743-854. Donors in the cohort were predominantly white British and more often female, and clonal diversity was possibly underestimated. Only after the peak T cell response were repertoires sampled. Only six or seven AZD1222 recipients were seropositive at baseline.

Profiling relied on immunoSEQ multiplex PCR, and the TCRdb table lists in-frame clones only, not all of them. This repertoire shows roughly 180,000 clones, 80% to 90% found once; its top ten account for around 2.5%. The sample in question was peripheral blood, obtained on day 0 of MenACWY control vaccination. This receptor was obtained from an adult in good health. The V and J genes are TRBV24-1 and TRBJ2-1, with TRBD1 identical over 7 bases. CDR3: CATSDFIDRAGRQDDEQFF. The CDR3 region has the DNA TGTGCCACCAGTGATTTCATTGACAGGGCGGGTCGCCAGGACGATGAGCAGTTCTTC.